This T cell receptor beta chain was sequenced for a study of T cells in Graves' hyperthyroidism and ophthalmopathy. General study points: In blood, most of the thyroid clonotypes expanded above 0.001 were also present.

From RNA transcripts, TCR beta CDR3 regions were amplified. A set of HTBI primers served as the primers for a first-round RT-PCR of the TCR CDR3. TCRdb re-called the multiplex PCR reads with MiXCR, one entry per CDR3 protein. This table holds about 740,000 distinct CDR3 sequences, around 15% found once. This clonotype came up a few times. Antigen unknown. A single base separates this from a much larger clone, so it may be a read error. Germline-derived CDR1 and CDR2 are GTSNPN and SVGIG (reference sequence). With 5 bases clipped from V and 0 bases from J, the junction kept 6 bases outside the gene matches. The CDR3 covers 14 residues.

Sequenced input: blood. This chain connects TRBV30 to TRBJ1-2; 7 bases line up with TRBD1. This TCR derives from a woman aged 18-29 years with Graves' hyperthyroidism. The CDR3 reads CAWDREQANYGYTF. Here the CDR3 DNA reads TGTGCCTGGGACAGGGAGCAAGCTAACTATGGCTACACCTTC.